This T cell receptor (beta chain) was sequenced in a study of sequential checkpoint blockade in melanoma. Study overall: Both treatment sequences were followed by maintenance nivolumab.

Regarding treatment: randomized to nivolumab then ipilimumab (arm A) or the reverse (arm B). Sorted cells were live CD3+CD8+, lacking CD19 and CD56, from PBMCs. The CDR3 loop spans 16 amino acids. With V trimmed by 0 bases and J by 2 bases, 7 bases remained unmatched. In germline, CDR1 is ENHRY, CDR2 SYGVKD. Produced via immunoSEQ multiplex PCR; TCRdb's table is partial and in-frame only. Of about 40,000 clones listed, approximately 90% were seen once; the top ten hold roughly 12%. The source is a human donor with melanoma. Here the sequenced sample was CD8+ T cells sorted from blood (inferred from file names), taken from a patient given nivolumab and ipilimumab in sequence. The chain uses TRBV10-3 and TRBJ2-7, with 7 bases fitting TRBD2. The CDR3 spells CAISESLGEGTYEQYF. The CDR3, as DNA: TGTGCCATCAGTGAGTCGCTGGGGGAGGGGACCTACGAGCAGTACTTC.